The clone carrying this TCR beta chain came up many times. The antigen is not known. The data were taken from a study of T-cell memory formation after mild COVID-19. Whole-study context: In these data, TCR clusters were largely donor specific.

The CDR3 sequence is 15 residues long. Germline CDR1 reads SGHTA; CDR2 reads FQGNSA. Deletions cut 1 base from V and 1 base from J, with 10 bases between. Employing constant-segment primers, 5'RACE generated TCR alpha and TCR beta cDNA libraries bearing sample barcodes and UMIs. TCRdb fed the 5' RACE reads into MiXCR, producing one record per CDR3 protein. The sample contains 150,000 to 200,000 distinct CDR3 sequences, 11% of which appear only once. Study-level points and caveats: Clones contracting over day 15 to 85 were CD4/CD8 balanced, with later expanders leaning CD4+.

Sequenced: PBMCs or a T cell subset sorted from them (not recorded which). The rearrangement links TRBV7-2 to TRBJ1-1; D is unclear. The TCR sequence derives from a man younger than 35 who had mild COVID-19 (a few samples of this study predate the infection). Cell type and time point are not known. The CDR3 region is CASSLGPIKNTEAFF. The CDR3 region has the DNA TGTGCCAGCAGCTTAGGGCCGATCAAGAACACTGAAGCTTTCTTT.